The rows below give T cell receptor beta chains drawn from one sample of a study of blood T cells in healthy people across ages. TCRdb re-called the 5' RACE reads with MiXCR, one entry per CDR3 protein. The sample has 800,000 to 950,000 distinct CDR3 sequences, 25% to 30% seen once. The sample also formed part of further work on T cells of mothers and their children.

Material for sequencing was blood. Receptors originate from a woman between 35 and 50 years old in good health. The CDR3 runs from the conserved cysteine through the conserved F or W. D genes are given only for firm matches. Clone size, where shown, is once, few, many, or a class for clones that have expanded.

V gene	D gene	CDR3 length	J gene	clone size	CDR3 protein	CDR3 DNA
TRBV28	-	12	TRBJ2-5	few	CASSPGARTQYF	TGTGCCAGCAGTCCAGGGGCCCGGACCCAGTACTTC
TRBV11-2	TRBD1	16	TRBJ2-5	many	CTSSLEANDPTGEQYF	TGTACCAGCAGCTTAGAAGCCAACGACCCCACAGGGGAGCAGTACTTC
TRBV6-5	-	13	TRBJ2-1	-	CASRRQEYDEQFF	TGTGCCAGCAGGAGACAGGAATACGATGAGCAGTTCTTC
TRBV9	-	16	TRBJ1-4	-	CASSVDQGAKSEKRFF	TGTGCCAGCAGCGTAGATCAAGGGGCCAAGAGCGAAAAACGGTTTTTT
TRBV5-5	-	14	TRBJ2-7	many	CASTQRPGSYEQYF	TGTGCCAGCACCCAACGACCCGGCTCCTACGAGCAGTACTTC
TRBV5-1	TRBD1	14	TRBJ1-1	-	CASSPLDRDPEAFF	TGCGCCAGCAGCCCCTTAGACAGGGACCCTGAAGCTTTCTTT
TRBV20-1	TRBD1	14	TRBJ2-4	many	CSAVQGSTKNIQYF	TGCAGTGCCGTACAGGGGTCAACCAAAAACATTCAGTACTTC
TRBV18	-	14	TRBJ1-1	-	CATAMGPGNTEAFF	TGTGCCACCGCAATGGGTCCGGGGAACACTGAAGCTTTCTTT
TRBV20-1	-	15	TRBJ1-4	-	CSARDLEGANEKLFF	TGCAGTGCTAGAGATCTTGAGGGGGCTAATGAAAAACTGTTTTTT
TRBV7-9	TRBD1	13	TRBJ1-2	-	CASSQDRGNGYPF	TGTGCCAGCAGCCAAGACAGGGGGAATGGCTACCCCTTC
TRBV24-1	TRBD1	16	TRBJ1-2	few	CATSGGQALPGHGYTF	TGTGCCACCAGTGGAGGACAGGCCCTCCCCGGCCATGGCTACACCTTC
TRBV28	-	16	TRBJ1-1	-	CASSSPLGTSFRGAFF	TGTGCCAGCAGTTCCCCCCTCGGGACGTCCTTCCGAGGAGCTTTCTTT
TRBV14	-	15	TRBJ1-1	-	CASSQSQNMYAEAFF	TGTGCCAGCAGCCAATCTCAGAACATGTACGCTGAAGCTTTCTTT
TRBV28	-	16	TRBJ2-1	-	CASSSLRGAAYNEQFF	TGTGCCAGCAGTTCATTACGGGGGGCGGCTTACAATGAGCAGTTCTTC
TRBV20-1	-	12	TRBJ2-7	many	CSASGTSYEQYF	TGCAGTGCTAGCGGGACCTCCTACGAGCAGTACTTC
TRBV9	-	13	TRBJ1-1	few	CASSVGRYTEAFF	TGTGCCAGCAGCGTAGGCCGATACACTGAAGCTTTCTTT
TRBV5-5	-	13	TRBJ2-1	many	CASSLPGNNEQFF	TGTGCCAGCAGCTTGCCGGGGAACAATGAGCAGTTCTTC
TRBV5-1	-	15	TRBJ1-5	-	CASSLGTDGDQPQHF	TGCGCCAGCAGCTTGGGAACGGACGGCGATCAGCCCCAGCATTTT
TRBV14	-	14	TRBJ2-7	many	CASSQITGSYEQYF	TGTGCCAGCAGCCAGATTACAGGGTCCTACGAGCAGTACTTC
TRBV7-2	-	14	TRBJ1-2	many	CASSLLTRDYGYTF	TGTGCCAGCAGCCTCCTCACCAGGGACTATGGCTACACCTTC
TRBV6-2/TRBV6-3	-	15	TRBJ2-6	once	CASSNTFSGANVLTF	TGTGCCAGCAGTAACACCTTCTCTGGGGCCAACGTCCTGACTTTC
TRBV9	-	14	TRBJ2-4	few	CASSASRAKNIQYF	TGTGCCAGCAGCGCCAGTAGGGCCAAAAACATTCAGTACTTC
TRBV20-1	-	14	TRBJ1-1	few	CSTTSGTANTEAFF	TGCAGTACGACCTCCGGGACGGCGAACACTGAAGCTTTCTTT
TRBV9	-	16	TRBJ2-3	-	CASSVDVRGLADTQYF	TGTGCCAGCAGCGTAGATGTGCGGGGGCTCGCAGATACGCAGTATTTT
TRBV12-3/TRBV12-4	TRBD1	14	TRBJ2-1	many	CASSLWDRGNEQFF	TGTGCCAGCAGTTTATGGGACAGGGGGAATGAGCAGTTCTTC
TRBV6-1	-	13	TRBJ1-1	-	CASSEQLGTEAFF	TGTGCCAGCAGTGAACAATTGGGGACTGAAGCTTTCTTT
TRBV21-1	-	17	TRBJ2-6	-	CASSSRQGALGANVLTF	TGTGCCAGCAGTTCACGACAGGGGGCGCTCGGGGCCAACGTCCTGACTTTC
TRBV7-9	-	14	TRBJ1-2	few	CASSVRGGYESYTF	TGTGCCAGCAGCGTAAGAGGGGGGTATGAAAGCTACACCTTC
TRBV9	TRBD1	15	TRBJ1-1	few	CASSVSGTGGTEAFF	TGTGCCAGCAGCGTTTCCGGGACAGGAGGGACTGAAGCTTTCTTT
TRBV28	TRBD2	15	TRBJ2-3	-	CASSTTGRAKDTQYF	TGTGCCAGCAGCACTACCGGGAGGGCGAAAGATACGCAGTATTTT
TRBV2	-	14	TRBJ2-1	-	CASTEWGTNNEQFF	TGTGCCAGCACCGAATGGGGGACGAACAATGAGCAGTTCTTC
TRBV28	-	15	TRBJ1-2	many	CASSLGAPQGYGYTF	TGTGCCAGCAGTTTAGGGGCCCCTCAGGGGTATGGCTACACCTTC
TRBV5-6	TRBD1	12	TRBJ1-1	many	CASSVRGPEAFF	TGTGCCAGCAGCGTGAGGGGGCCTGAAGCTTTCTTT
TRBV27	-	15	TRBJ2-1	-	CASSSGTGSYNKQFF	TGTGCCAGCAGTTCCGGGACGGGCTCCTACAATAAGCAGTTCTTC
TRBV18	TRBD2	15	TRBJ2-1	few	CASSPSGGARDEQFF	TGTGCCAGCTCACCTAGCGGGGGGGCCAGAGATGAGCAGTTCTTC
TRBV4-1	TRBD2	16	TRBJ2-5	-	CASSHDSGGAGKTQYF	TGCGCCAGCAGCCACGATAGCGGGGGGGCCGGAAAGACCCAGTACTTC
TRBV11-2	-	15	TRBJ2-5	few	CASSRRGGAQETQYF	TGTGCCAGCAGCCGCCGTGGGGGGGCCCAAGAGACCCAGTACTTC
TRBV6-6	TRBD1	14	TRBJ2-7	-	CAYRTGTGGNEQYF	TGTGCCTACAGAACCGGGACAGGGGGCAATGAGCAGTACTTC
TRBV9	TRBD1	14	TRBJ1-2	-	CASSLRDREAGYTF	TGTGCCAGCAGCCTCCGGGACAGGGAGGCTGGCTACACCTTC
TRBV28	TRBD2	17	TRBJ2-3	-	CASSLTGATSGADTQYF	TGTGCCAGCAGTTTAACCGGGGCTACTAGCGGGGCGGATACGCAGTATTTT